A selection of T cell receptor beta chains follows, all from one sample in a study of beta chain features in type 1 diabetes. Repertoires were generated with immunoSEQ multiplex PCR, while TCRdb's copy carries only in-frame clones and drops some. This sample has about 650,000 clones, with around an eighth found just once. The sequencing sample was made of naive CD4+ T cells from blood. The receptors stem from a man aged 25-45 years with type 1 diabetes. CDR3s leave out the opening cysteine and the closing phenylalanine or tryptophan.

>TRBJ1-5|TRBV7-8
ASSLGTRQGPQH
>TRBJ2-7|TRBV5-4
ASSLAQQGSYEQY
>TRBJ2-7|TRBV7-2
ASTYGGPYEQY
>TRBJ1-4|TRBV27
ASSPSTGANEKLF
>TRBJ2-1|TRBV11-2
ASSPNRDTNEQF
>TRBJ2-1|TRBV11-3
ASSFAGTTDNEQF
>TRBJ2-7|TRBV29-1
SVGSQPYEQY
>TRBJ2-7|TRBV19
ASSIQAHEQY
>TRBJ1-5|TRBV15
ATSQGYGQPQH
>TRBJ2-1|TRBV10-3
AISGRWTQGAIYEQF
>TRBJ2-1|TRBV7-3
ASSLQGRGSYNEQF
>TRBJ2-4|TRBV4-3
ASSQEILAGAGGNIQY
>TRBJ2-2|TRBV25-1
ASSDGQGYTGELF
>TRBJ2-7|TRBV18
ASSPNRGLEEQY
>TRBJ2-7|TRBV11-3
ASSPHWTGNLFEQY
>TRBJ2-1|TRBV5-6
ASTVGTGGAWYNEQF
>TRBJ1-2|TRBV5-1
ASSLAVDRPSVYGYT
>TRBJ1-6|TRBV28
ASEGRINSPLH
>TRBJ2-7|TRBV2
ASIPGQGPTYEQY
>TRBJ2-1|TRBV5-1
ASSWTSGGPRSYNEQF
>TRBJ2-4|TRBV29-1
SAAISGRGNIQY
>TRBJ1-3|TRBV28
ASTLDRGSGNTIY
>TRBJ1-4|TRBV7-9
ASSSGQINEKLF
>TRBJ1-1|TRBV9
ASSVLSVDTEAF
>TRBJ1-4|TRBV30
AWSVTGVSEKLF
>TRBJ2-7|TRBV23-1
ASTPRGRGQDEQY
>TRBJ2-3|TRBV9
ASSVSGGANTQY
>TRBJ2-7|TRBV28
ASRPTAYEQY
>TRBJ2-2|TRBV7-9
ASSFVTGELF
>TRBJ1-2|TRBV29-1
SVKQGNRGYT
>TRBJ1-5|TRBV7-2
ASSLGGGRNQPQH
>TRBJ1-1|TRBV29-1
SVGPPPPANTEAF
>TRBJ1-3|TRBV9
ASSQTFAGNTIY